The source of this T cell receptor beta chain is a study of cytomegalovirus exposure and HLA in healthy donors. Regarding the study as a whole: Later analysis placed DRB1 highest and HLA-C lowest in TCR association rates, which differed by HLA locus.

The primer mix had 60 Vbeta and 13 Jbeta primers. Per the study methods: There were about 86 million unique TCR beta chains by a later count, and approximately 10 million of them were shared. Sequencing was performed with immunoSEQ multiplex PCR; in TCRdb, only in-frame clones are kept and a portion is missing. For V, J and clone size, that table is used; D and trimming come from the DNA. The sample totals about 54,000 clones. Points on this clone: Antigen specificity is unknown.

CDR3 size: 15 residues. Germline V lookup: CDR1 MNHEY, CDR2 SVGAGI. J was trimmed by 5 bases and V by 6 bases; bases with no gene match: 10. The sequenced sample consisted of PBMCs. This rearrangement joins TRBV6-5 to TRBJ2-5; 9 nucleotides line up with TRBD1. The TCR sequence derives from a woman in her thirties or forties in good health and CMV-seronegative. The CDR3 coding sequence is TGTGCCAGCAGCGGACCCGGACAGGGGCGGGAGACCCAGTACTTC. Its translation: CASSGPGQGRETQYF.